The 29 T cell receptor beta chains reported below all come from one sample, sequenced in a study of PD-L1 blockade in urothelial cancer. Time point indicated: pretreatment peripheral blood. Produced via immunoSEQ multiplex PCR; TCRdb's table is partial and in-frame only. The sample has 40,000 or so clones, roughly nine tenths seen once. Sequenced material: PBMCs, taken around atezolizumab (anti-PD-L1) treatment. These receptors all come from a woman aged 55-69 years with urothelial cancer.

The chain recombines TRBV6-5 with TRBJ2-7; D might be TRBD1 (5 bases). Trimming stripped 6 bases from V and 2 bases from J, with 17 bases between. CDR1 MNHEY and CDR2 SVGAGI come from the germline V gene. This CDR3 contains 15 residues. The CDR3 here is CASRSTQGPAYEQYF. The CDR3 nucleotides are TGTGCCAGCAGAAGTACCCAGGGCCCTGCCTACGAGCAGTACTTC.

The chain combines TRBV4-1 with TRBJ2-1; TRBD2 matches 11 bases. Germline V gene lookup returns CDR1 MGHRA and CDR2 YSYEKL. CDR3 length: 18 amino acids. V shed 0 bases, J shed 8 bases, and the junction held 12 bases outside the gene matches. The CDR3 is CASSQDRPASGRSYEQFF. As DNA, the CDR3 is TGCGCCAGCAGCCAAGATAGGCCGGCTAGCGGGAGGTCGTATGAGCAGTTCTTC.

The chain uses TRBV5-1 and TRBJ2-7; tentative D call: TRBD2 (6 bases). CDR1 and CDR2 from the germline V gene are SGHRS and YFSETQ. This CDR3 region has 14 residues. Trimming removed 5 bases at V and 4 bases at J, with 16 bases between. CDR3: CASRTGSYVYEQYF. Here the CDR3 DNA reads TGCGCCAGCAGAACCGGGAGCTATGTTTACGAGCAGTACTTC.

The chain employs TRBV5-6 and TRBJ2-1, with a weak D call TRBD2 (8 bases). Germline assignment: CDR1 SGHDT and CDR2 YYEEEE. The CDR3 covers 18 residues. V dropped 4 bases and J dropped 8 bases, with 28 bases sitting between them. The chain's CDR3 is CASSLDRAGLAFRDEQFF. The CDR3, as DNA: TGTGCCAGCAGCCTCGACAGGGCCGGACTAGCTTTTAGGGATGAGCAGTTCTTC.

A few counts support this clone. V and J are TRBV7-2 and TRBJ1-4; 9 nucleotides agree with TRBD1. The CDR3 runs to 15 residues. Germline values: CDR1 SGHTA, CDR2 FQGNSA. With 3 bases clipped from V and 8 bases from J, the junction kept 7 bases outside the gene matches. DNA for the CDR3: TGTGCCAGCAGCTTTACAGGGGGCGGGGTGGAAAAACTGTTTTTT. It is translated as CASSFTGGGVEKLFF. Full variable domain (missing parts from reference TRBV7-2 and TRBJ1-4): GAGVSQSPSNKVTEKGKDVELRCDPISGHTALYWYRQSLGQGLEFLIYFQGNSAPDKSGLPSDRFSAERTGGSVSTLTIQRTQQEDSAVYLCASSFTGGGVEKLFFGSGTQLSVL.

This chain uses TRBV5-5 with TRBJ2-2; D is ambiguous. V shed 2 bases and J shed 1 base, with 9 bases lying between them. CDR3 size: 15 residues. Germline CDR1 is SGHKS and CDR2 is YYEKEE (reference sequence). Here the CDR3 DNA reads TGTGCCAGCAGCTTCCACGGAGAGAACACCGGGGAGCTGTTTTTT. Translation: CASSFHGENTGELFF.

The CDR3 region has the DNA TGTGCCAGCAATCTGGCGGACACCGGGGAGCTGTTTTTT. Its translation: CASNLADTGELFF. The genes are TRBV9 and TRBJ2-2; D is uncertain. Trimming removed 6 bases from V and 3 bases from J, with 9 bases in between. There are 13 residues in the CDR3. Germline CDR1 and CDR2: SGDLS and YYNGEE.

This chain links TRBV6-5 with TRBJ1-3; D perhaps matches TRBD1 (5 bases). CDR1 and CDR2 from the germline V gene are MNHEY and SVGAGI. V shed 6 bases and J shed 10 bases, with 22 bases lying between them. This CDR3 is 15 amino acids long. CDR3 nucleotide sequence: TGTGCCAGCAGACCTAGACAGCTTCTGGTTGGGACCATATATTTT. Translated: CASRPRQLLVGTIYF.

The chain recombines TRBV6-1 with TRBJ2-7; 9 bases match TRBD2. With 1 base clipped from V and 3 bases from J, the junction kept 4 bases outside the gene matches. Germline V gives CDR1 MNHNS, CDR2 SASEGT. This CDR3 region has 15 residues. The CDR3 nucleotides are TGTGCCAGCAGTGAAGGAGATAGCGGGAGCTACGAGCAGTACTTC. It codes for CASSEGDSGSYEQYF.

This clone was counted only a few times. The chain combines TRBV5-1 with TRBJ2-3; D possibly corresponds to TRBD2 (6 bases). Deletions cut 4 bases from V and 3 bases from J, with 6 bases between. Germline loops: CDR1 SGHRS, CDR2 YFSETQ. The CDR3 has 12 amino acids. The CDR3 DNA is TGCGCCAGCAGCGGGACTACAGATACGCAGTATTTT. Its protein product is CASSGTTDTQYF.

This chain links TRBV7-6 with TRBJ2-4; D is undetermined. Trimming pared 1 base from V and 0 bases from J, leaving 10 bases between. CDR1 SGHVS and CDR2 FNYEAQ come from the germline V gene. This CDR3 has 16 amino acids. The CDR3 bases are TGTGCCAGCAGCTTAGGTAGTGTGGTAGCCAAAAACATTCAGTACTTC. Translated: CASSLGSVVAKNIQYF.

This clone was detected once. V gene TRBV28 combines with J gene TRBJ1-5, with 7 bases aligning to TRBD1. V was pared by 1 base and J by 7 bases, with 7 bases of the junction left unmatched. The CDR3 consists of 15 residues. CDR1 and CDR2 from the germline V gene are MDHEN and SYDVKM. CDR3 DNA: TGTGCCAGCAGTTTATTGGGGCAGGGGGGCCAGCCCCAGCATTTT. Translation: CASSLLGQGGQPQHF.

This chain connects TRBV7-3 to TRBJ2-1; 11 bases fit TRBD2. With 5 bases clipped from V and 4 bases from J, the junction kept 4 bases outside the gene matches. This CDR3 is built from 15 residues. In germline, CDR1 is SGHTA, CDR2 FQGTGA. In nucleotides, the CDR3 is TGTGCCAGCAGCGCTAGCGGGAGGCTATACAATGAGCAGTTCTTC. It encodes CASSASGRLYNEQFF.

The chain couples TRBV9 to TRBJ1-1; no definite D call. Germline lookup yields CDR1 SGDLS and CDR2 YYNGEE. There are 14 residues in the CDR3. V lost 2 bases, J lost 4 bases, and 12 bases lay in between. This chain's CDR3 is CASSVDEGGTEAFF. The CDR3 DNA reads TGTGCCAGCAGCGTGGACGAGGGAGGCACTGAAGCTTTCTTT.

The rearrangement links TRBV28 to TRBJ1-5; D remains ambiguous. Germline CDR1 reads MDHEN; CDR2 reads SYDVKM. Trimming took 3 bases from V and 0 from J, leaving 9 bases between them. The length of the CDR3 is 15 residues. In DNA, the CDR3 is TGTGCCAGCAGTTTTTACAGACATAGCAATCAGCCCCAGCATTTT. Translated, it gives CASSFYRHSNQPQHF.

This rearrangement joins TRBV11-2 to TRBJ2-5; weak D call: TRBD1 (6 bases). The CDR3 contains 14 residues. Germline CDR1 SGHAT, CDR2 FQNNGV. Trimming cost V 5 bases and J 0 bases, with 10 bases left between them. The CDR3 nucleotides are TGTGCCAGCAGCCTCGACAGGAACCAAGAGACCCAGTACTTC. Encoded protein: CASSLDRNQETQYF. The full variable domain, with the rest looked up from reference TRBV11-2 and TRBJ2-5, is EAGVAQSPRYKIIEKRQSVAFWCNPISGHATLYWYQQILGQGPKLLIQFQNNGVVDDSQLPKDRFSAERLKGVDSTLKIQPAKLEDSAVYLCASSLDRNQETQYFGPGTRLLVL.

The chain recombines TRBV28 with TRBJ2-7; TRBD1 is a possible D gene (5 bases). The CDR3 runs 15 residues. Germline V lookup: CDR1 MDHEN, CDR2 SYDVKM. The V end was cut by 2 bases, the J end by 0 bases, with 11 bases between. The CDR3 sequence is CASSLAGKSSYEQYF. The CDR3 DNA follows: TGTGCCAGCAGTTTAGCAGGGAAAAGCTCCTACGAGCAGTACTTC.

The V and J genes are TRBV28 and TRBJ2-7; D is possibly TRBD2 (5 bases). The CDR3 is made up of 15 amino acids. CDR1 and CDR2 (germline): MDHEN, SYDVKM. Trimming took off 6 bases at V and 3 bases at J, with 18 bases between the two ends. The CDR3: CASRDPGVRHYEQYF. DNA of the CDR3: TGTGCCAGCAGAGACCCCGGGGTCCGACACTACGAGCAGTACTTC.

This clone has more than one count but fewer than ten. The chain's CDR3 is CASSRPSTSAYEQYF. In DNA, the CDR3 is TGTGCCAGCAGTCGCCCCTCGACTAGCGCCTACGAGCAGTACTTC. This chain connects TRBV28 to TRBJ2-7; 8 bases are a match to TRBD2. The junction had 8 bases not matched to a gene; V was cut back by 5 bases and J by 2 bases. The CDR3 contains 15 residues. Germline loops: CDR1 MDHEN, CDR2 SYDVKM.

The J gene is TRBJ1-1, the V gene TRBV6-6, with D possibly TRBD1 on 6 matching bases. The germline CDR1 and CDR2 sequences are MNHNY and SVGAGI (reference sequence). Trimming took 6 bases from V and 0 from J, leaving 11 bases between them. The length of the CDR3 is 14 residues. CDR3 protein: CASSLRGLNTEAFF. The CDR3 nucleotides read TGTGCCAGCAGCCTCAGGGGCCTGAACACTGAAGCTTTCTTT.

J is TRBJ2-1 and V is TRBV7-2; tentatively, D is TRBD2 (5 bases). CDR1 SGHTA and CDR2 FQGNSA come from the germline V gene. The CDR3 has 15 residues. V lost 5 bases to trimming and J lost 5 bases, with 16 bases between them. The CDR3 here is CASSPQPSTHNEQFF. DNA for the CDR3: TGTGCCAGCAGCCCCCAGCCTAGCACCCACAATGAGCAGTTCTTC.

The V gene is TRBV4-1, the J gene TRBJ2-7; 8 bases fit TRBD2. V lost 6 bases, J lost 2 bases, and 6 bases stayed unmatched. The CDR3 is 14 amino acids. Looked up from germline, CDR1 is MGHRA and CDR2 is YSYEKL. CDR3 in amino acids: CASRRLATAYEQYF. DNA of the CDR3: TGCGCCAGCAGGAGACTAGCGACCGCCTACGAGCAGTACTTC.

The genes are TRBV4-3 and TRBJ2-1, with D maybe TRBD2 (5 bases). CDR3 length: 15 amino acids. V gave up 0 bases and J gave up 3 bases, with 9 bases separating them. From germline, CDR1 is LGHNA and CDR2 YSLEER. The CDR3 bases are TGCGCCAGCAGCCAAGACAGAAGCGGCTACAATGAGCAGTTCTTC. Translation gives CASSQDRSGYNEQFF.

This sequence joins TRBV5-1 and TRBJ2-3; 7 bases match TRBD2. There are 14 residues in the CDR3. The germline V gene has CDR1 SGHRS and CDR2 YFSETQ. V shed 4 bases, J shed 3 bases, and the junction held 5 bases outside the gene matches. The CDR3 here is CASSPGGRTDTQYF. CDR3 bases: TGCGCCAGCAGCCCGGGGGGAAGGACAGATACGCAGTATTTT.

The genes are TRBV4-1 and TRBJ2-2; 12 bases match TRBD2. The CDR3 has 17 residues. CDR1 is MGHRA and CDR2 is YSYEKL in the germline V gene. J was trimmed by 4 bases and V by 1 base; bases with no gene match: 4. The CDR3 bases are TGCGCCAGCAGCCAAGCCCTAGCGGGAGGGTCCACCGGGGAGCTGTTTTTT. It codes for CASSQALAGGSTGELFF.

The CDR3 bases are TGTGCCAGCAGTTTATTTACTGGCACTAGCGGGGCGAGGAACATTCAGTACTTC. Its protein product is CASSLFTGTSGARNIQYF. The chain is built from TRBV28 and TRBJ2-4, with TRBD2 identical over 10 bases. Germline V gene lookup returns CDR1 MDHEN and CDR2 SYDVKM. V was pared by 1 base and J by 7 bases, with 13 bases of the junction left unmatched. This CDR3 has 18 residues.

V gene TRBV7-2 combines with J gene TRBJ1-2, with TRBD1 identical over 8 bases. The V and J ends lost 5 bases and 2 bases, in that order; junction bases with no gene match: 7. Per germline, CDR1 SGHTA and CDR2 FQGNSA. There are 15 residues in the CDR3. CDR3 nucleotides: TGTGCCAGCAGCCAAGAACGACAGGGGAACTATGGCTACACCTTC. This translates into CASSQERQGNYGYTF.

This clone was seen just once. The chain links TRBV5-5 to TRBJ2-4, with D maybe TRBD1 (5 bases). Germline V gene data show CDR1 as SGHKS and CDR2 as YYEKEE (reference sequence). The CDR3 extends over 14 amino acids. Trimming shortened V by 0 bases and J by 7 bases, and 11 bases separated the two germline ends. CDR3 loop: CASSLVQGRNIQYF. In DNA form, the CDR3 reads TGTGCCAGCAGCTTGGTGCAGGGTAGGAACATTCAGTACTTC.

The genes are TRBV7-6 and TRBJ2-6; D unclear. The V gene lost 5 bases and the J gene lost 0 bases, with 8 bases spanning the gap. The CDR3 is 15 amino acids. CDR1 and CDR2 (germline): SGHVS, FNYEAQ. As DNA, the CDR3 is TGTGCCAGCAGCCCCGGTAGCTCTGGGGCCAACGTCCTGACTTTC. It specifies CASSPGSSGANVLTF.